There are many counts of the clone carrying this T cell receptor beta chain. Its antigen remains unidentified. This CDR3 has 13 amino acids. Trimming stripped 7 bases from V and 0 bases from J, with 10 bases between. Germline loops: CDR1 SQVTM, CDR2 ANQGSEA. Newly diagnosed, the hyperthyroidism patients had under 2 months' duration and were aged 18 to 65. Reliance was placed on clinical symptoms, serum thyroxine, TRAb, thyroid ultrasound and orbital computed tomography for diagnosis. The study amplified TCR beta CDR3 regions using RNA transcripts. HTBI-primed RT-PCR formed the first round, and a multiplex PCR formed the second. TCRdb re-derived calls from the multiplex PCR reads in MiXCR, one entry per CDR3 protein. The sample carries hundreds of thousands of distinct CDR3 sequences, about a fifth recorded once. This entry is derived from a study of Graves' ophthalmopathy and Graves' hyperthyroidism. The study's findings and limits: Progression of ophthalmopathy was predicted by the model with approximately 71% sensitivity and under 85% specificity.

The sequenced sample consisted of peripheral blood. The chain carries TRBV29-1 and TRBJ2-4; no firm D call. The clonotype comes from a woman between 18 and 29 years old with stable Graves' hyperthyroidism. Some clones in this sample may be carry-over from other donors' samples. This chain's CDR3 is CSAPVGAKNIQYF. The CDR3 DNA sequence: TGCAGCGCCCCGGTGGGAGCCAAAAACATTCAGTACTTC. Variable domain in full (rest from reference TRBV29-1 and TRBJ2-4): SAVISQKPSRDICQRGTSLTIQCQVDSQVTMMFWYRQQPGQSLTLIATANQGSEATYESGFVIDKFPISRPNLTFSTLTVSNMSPEDSSIYLCSAPVGAKNIQYFGAGTRLSVL.